The 19 T cell receptor beta chains reported below all come from one sample, sequenced in a study of T cells and Merkel cell carcinoma outcomes. Clones were read by immunoSEQ multiplex PCR, and TCRdb kept only the in-frame ones, dropping some. The data hold thousands of clones, with 90% observed a single time. Sequencing was done on a sample of tumor tissue from Merkel cell carcinoma. These TCRs come from a human donor with Merkel cell carcinoma.

The rearrangement joins TRBV7-2 to TRBJ2-6, with 9 nucleotides matching TRBD1. Per the germline V gene, CDR1 is SGHTA and CDR2 is FQGNSA. Germline trimming cut 5 bases from V and 0 bases from J; bases unmatched to any gene: 8. There are 18 residues in the CDR3. The CDR3 region has the DNA TGTGCCAGCAGCCCCCGGACAGGGGAATCCTCTGGGGCCAACGTCCTGACTTTC. This gives the protein CASSPRTGESSGANVLTF.

This clone came up once. DNA for the CDR3: TGTGCCAGCAGCTTAGAAAGTAGGACCTACGAGCAGTACTTC. This sequence encodes CASSLESRTYEQYF. The genes are TRBV7-2 and TRBJ2-7; D is ambiguous. The CDR3 totals 14 residues. CDR1 is SGHTA and CDR2 is FQGNSA in the germline V gene. The V end was cut by 1 base, the J end by 2 bases, with 9 bases between.

The chain links TRBV18 to TRBJ1-6; the match to TRBD1 covers 7 bases. This CDR3 region has 14 residues. J lost 8 bases, V lost 2 bases, and 3 bases had no gene match. CDR1 is KGHSH and CDR2 is LQKENI in the germline V gene. For the CDR3, the DNA is TGTGCCAGCTCACCAGGGACAGAATATTCACCCCTCCACTTT. It codes for CASSPGTEYSPLHF.

The CDR3 loop reads CASSTTSGVYEQYF. CDR3 DNA: TGCGCCAGCAGCACGACTAGCGGGGTCTACGAGCAGTACTTC. J is TRBJ2-7 and V is TRBV5-1; 11 nucleotides align to TRBD2. V shed 4 bases, J shed 3 bases, and the junction held 3 bases outside the gene matches. The CDR3 covers 14 residues. Germline-derived CDR1 and CDR2 are SGHRS and YFSETQ.

V usage is TRBV2 and J usage is TRBJ2-5; unclear D gene. This CDR3 region has 13 residues. V lost 3 bases and J 3 bases, leaving 8 bases between the germline ends. CDR1 SNHLY and CDR2 FYNNEI come from the germline V gene. The CDR3 sequence is CASSEEQKETQYF. The CDR3 coding sequence is TGTGCCAGCAGTGAGGAGCAGAAAGAGACCCAGTACTTC.

This chain links TRBV5-1 with TRBJ1-2, with unresolved D. The CDR3 loop spans 14 amino acids. Germline V CDR1 and CDR2: SGHRS, YFSETQ. With 1 base removed from V and 3 bases from J, the gap between germline ends came to 10 bases. In nucleotides, the CDR3 is TGCGCCAGCAGCTTGTTGACCCCTGACTATGGCTACACCTTC. This encodes CASSLLTPDYGYTF.

The genes are TRBV18 and TRBJ1-6, with D perhaps TRBD1 (5 bases). This CDR3 has 15 residues. Germline assignment: CDR1 KGHSH and CDR2 LQKENI. Trimming took off 6 bases at V and 10 bases at J, with 19 bases between the two ends. CDR3 nucleotide sequence: TGTGCCAGCTCCCCCAATGGGGGTGGAGGCTCACCCCTCCACTTT. This codes for CASSPNGGGGSPLHF. Full variable domain (outside the CDR3, taken from reference TRBV18 and TRBJ1-6): NAGVMQNPRHLVRRRGQEARLRCSPMKGHSHVYWYRQLPEEGLKFMVYLQKENIIDESGMPKERFSAEFPKEGPSILRIQQVVRGDSAAYFCASSPNGGGGSPLHFGNGTRLTVT.

The V gene is TRBV9, the J gene TRBJ2-3; D is possibly TRBD2 (5 bases). The CDR3 length is 16 residues. Germline V gives CDR1 SGDLS, CDR2 YYNGEE. Between the trimmed V and J ends, which lost 0 bases and 0 bases, there was a span of 11 bases. CDR3 DNA: TGTGCCAGCAGCGTAGGAGGGTCCGGGAGCACAGATACGCAGTATTTT. Translation: CASSVGGSGSTDTQYF.

This chain joins TRBV9 and TRBJ2-5; D might be TRBD1 (5 bases). The CDR3 runs to 16 residues. Germline CDR1 and CDR2: SGDLS and YYNGEE. Trimming took off 4 bases at V and 2 bases at J, with 18 bases between the two ends. The CDR3, as DNA: TGTGCCAGCAGCCTCCTACCGACAGATAGTCAAGAGACCCAGTACTTC. Its translation: CASSLLPTDSQETQYF. The whole variable domain, filled in from reference TRBV9 and TRBJ2-5, reads DSGVTQTPKHLITATGQRVTLRCSPRSGDLSVYWYQQSLDQGLQFLIQYYNGEERAKGNILERFSAQQFPDLHSELNLSSLELGDSALYFCASSLLPTDSQETQYFGPGTRLLVL.

The rearrangement uses TRBV18 and TRBJ2-7; 7 nucleotides line up with TRBD1. Germline CDR1 KGHSH, CDR2 LQKENI. V trimming: 2 bases; J trimming: 3 bases; junction bases outside the gene matches: 4. CDR3 length: 14 amino acids. The CDR3 nucleotides are TGTGCCAGCTCACCAACGACAGGGATCTACGAGCAGTACGTC. Translation gives CASSPTTGIYEQYV.

The rearrangement joins TRBV7-3 to TRBJ2-2, with 7 bases identical to TRBD2. CDR1 and CDR2 from the germline V gene are SGHTA and FQGTGA. This CDR3 region has 16 residues. J lost 4 bases, V lost 4 bases, and 9 bases had no gene match. As DNA, the CDR3 is TGTGCCAGCAGCTCCCGCGCTAGCGGAGCCACCGGGGAGCTGTTTTTT. This encodes CASSSRASGATGELFF.

The V gene is TRBV30, the J gene TRBJ2-3; 9 bases map to TRBD2. The CDR3 covers 14 residues. Germline V CDR1 and CDR2: GTSNPN, SVGIG (reference sequence). J gave up 4 bases and V 8 bases, and 10 bases lay outside the gene matches. CDR3 sequence reads: CALRRGGAADTQYF. Here the CDR3 DNA reads TGTGCCCTCCGGCGCGGGGGGGCTGCAGATACGCAGTATTTT.

This chain links TRBV5-1 with TRBJ2-7; D possibly matches TRBD1 or TRBD2 (6 bases each). The CDR3 extends over 16 amino acids. Trimming cost V 4 bases and J 7 bases, with 24 bases left between them. The germline V gene encodes CDR1 SGHRS and CDR2 YFSETQ. The CDR3 bases are TGCGCCAGCAGCCCGGGGGATGCTCGGGACACCCTGGAGCAGTACGTC. Translation gives CASSPGDARDTLEQYV.

With regard to this clone: The junction shows a germline mismatch at one end, possibly a read error. The chain has TRBV11-2 and TRBJ2-1; D may be TRBD1 or TRBD2 (7 bases each). From germline, CDR1 is SGHAT and CDR2 FQNNGV. CDR3 size: 15 residues. CDR3 loop: CASSLAQGGRSEQFF. The CDR3 DNA reads as TGTGCCAGCAGTTTAGCGCAGGGGGGGCGCAGTGAGCAGTTCTTC.

The CDR3 coding sequence is TGTGCCAGCACCGGGGGGGGCAATGGCTACACCTTC. Protein product: CASTGGGNGYTF. The V call is TRBV25-1, the J call TRBJ1-2, with D perhaps TRBD1 (6 bases). Germline lookup yields CDR1 MGHDK and CDR2 SYGVNS. V lost 7 bases and J 6 bases, leaving 12 bases between the germline ends. CDR3 size: 12 residues.

V gene TRBV30 combines with J gene TRBJ1-2, with D possibly being TRBD1 (5 bases). CDR1 is GTSNPN, CDR2 SVGIG, per germline (reference sequence). This CDR3 has 13 amino acids. Trimming removed 4 bases from V and 4 bases from J, with 13 bases in between. In DNA, the CDR3 is TGTGCCTGGACTTTGGGGCAGACCTATGGCTACACCTTC. It specifies CAWTLGQTYGYTF.

This clone was counted once. The junction shows a germline mismatch at one end, possibly a read error. V gene TRBV4-1 combines with J gene TRBJ2-6; a weak D match, TRBD1 (5 bases). From germline, CDR1 is MGHRA and CDR2 YSYEKL. CDR3 length: 17 amino acids. The CDR3 reads CASSQGADQSGANVLNF. CDR3 nucleotides: TGCGCCAGCAGCCAAGGGGCAGACCAGTCTGGGGCCAACGTCCTGAATTTC.

This sequence joins TRBV30 and TRBJ2-1, with 9 bases matching TRBD2. This CDR3 comprises 14 residues. Trimming at V came to 5 bases and at J to 6 bases, leaving 8 bases not matched to a gene. Per germline, CDR1 GTSNPN and CDR2 SVGIG (reference sequence). The CDR3 sequence is CAWAWTSAGNEQFF. The CDR3 coding sequence is TGTGCCTGGGCTTGGACTAGCGCGGGCAATGAGCAGTTCTTC.

The V call is TRBV11-1, the J call TRBJ2-3; 9 positions agree with TRBD2. The V segment lost 4 bases and the J segment 0 bases; nucleotides outside the gene matches: 2. CDR1 and CDR2 from the germline V gene are SGHAT and FQDESV (reference sequence). The CDR3 spans 15 residues. The CDR3 here is CASSSGLASTDTQYF. DNA for the CDR3: TGTGCCAGCAGCTCGGGACTAGCTAGCACAGATACGCAGTATTTT. The whole variable domain, remainder taken from reference TRBV11-1 and TRBJ2-3, is EAEVAQSPRYKITEKSQAVAFWCDPISGHATLYWYRQILGQGPELLVQFQDESVVDDSQLPKDRFSAERLKGVDSTLKIQPAELGDSAMYLCASSSGLASTDTQYFGPGTRLTVL.